The clone carrying this T cell receptor beta chain was counted at least ten times. The antigen is undetermined. The sample originates from a study of blood T cells in healthy people across ages. The study's findings and limits: The recorded TCR beta diversity per million T cells decreased in a roughly linear manner with age.

The junction had 8 bases not matched to a gene; V was cut back by 4 bases and J by 7 bases. The germline V gene encodes CDR1 SGHDT and CDR2 YYEEEE. The CDR3 is 14 amino acids. The study recruited healthy Caucasian donors from Russia who were aged roughly 6 to 90. Every sample had a minimum of 6.5 million PBMCs isolated. Sample-barcoded 5' priming and a J-beta primer mix drove a second PCR of 7 to 11 cycles. Carrying 12 random nucleotides, a template-switch adaptor labeled each individual cDNA molecule. Each CDR3 protein is one row after TCRdb ran MiXCR on the 5' RACE reads. This sample has hundreds of thousands of distinct CDR3 sequences; 25% to 30% occur once, and the top ten carry less than 20%.

This TCR was sampled from a woman older than 75 in good health. The chain couples TRBV5-6 to TRBJ2-1, with 7 bases lining up with TRBD1. Sequences were obtained from blood. The CDR3 here is CASSHDRVGNEQFF. The DNA of the CDR3 is TGTGCCAGCAGCCATGACAGGGTGGGGAATGAGCAGTTCTTC.